The following is a T cell receptor (beta chain) sequence with its context. This receptor's antigen is unknown. Within one base of it there is no much larger clone, and no base qualities were kept. The same CDR3 arises from other DNA sequences in this sample as well. Compared with germline, V lacks 3 bases and J lacks 6 bases; bases without a gene match: 0. The germline V gene (reference sequence) gives CDR1 as SGHAT and CDR2 as FQDESV. The CDR3 covers 13 residues, taking in both the cysteine and the phenylalanine. Just the 39-base CDR3 DNA is kept, in frame starting at base 1. The donors were healthy, HIV-negative adults with no recently reported acute infections or vaccinations. All donors were Caucasian adults living in Nashville, Tennessee, USA. CD4+ T cells were enriched by magnetic negative selection, after which naive cells were positively selected on CD45RA and the negative fraction was taken as the memory subset. After blood collection by leukapheresis, PBMCs were isolated using Ficoll-Histopaque density gradient centrifugation and then cryopreserved in the vapor phase of liquid nitrogen. Analytical flow cytometry was used to check the purity and quantity of each magnetically sorted T cell population. Genomic DNA was isolated from every sorted fraction and measured by UV absorbance on a Nanodrop 2000c.

The data are from a study of shared clonotypes between healthy human individuals (dated by TCRdb to about 2020). In terms of the full investigation: A couple of women and a few men aged 18 to 49 years were included in the cohort. Per donor, three plates each were used for CD4 naive and CD4 memory, two for CD8 naive, and one for CD8 memory. Between about 0.8 and 9.5 billion PBMCs per donor were obtained by leukapheresis. Different laboratories and diverse techniques were used to prepare libraries and sequence TCR repertoires, to increase sequencing depth and limit assay-specific biases. To estimate repertoire size and how much clonotype sharing occurs between individuals, the study deeply sequenced the blood TCR repertoires of a handful of healthy adults. Study-level results and caveats: Estimated clonotype richness was generally larger for naive than for memory subsets. When four donors were compared, the shared fraction of clonotypes was around 5% for naive CD4, about 4% for naive CD8, about 2.5% for memory CD4, and roughly 0.43% for memory CD8. Pairwise subsampling led to the expectation that sequencing depth would affect the degree of clonotype sharing among donors. Sampling was restricted to blood, and TCR repertoires in tissues likely differ from the TCR repertoires found in blood. Higher generation probabilities were observed for clonotypes shared by all four sorted-subset donors than for non-shared clonotypes. Incomplete sequencing was indicated by rarefaction of sorted-subset datasets, despite the large sequencing depth. The small number of donors limited the genetic and exposure-history diversity represented.

Using the deep immunoSEQ assay, TCR CDR3 regions were amplified from genomic DNA by multiplex PCR. Extracted genomic DNA from each cell subset was distributed evenly across all wells of several immunoSEQ 96-well plates, and each plate was treated as a replicate. For sorted subsets, about 200 ng genomic DNA, equal to tens of thousands of T cell genomes, was loaded into each replicate PCR. Purified libraries were measured with a Qubit 3.0 fluorometer, size-checked on a Bioanalyzer 2100, and measured again with the KAPA Library Quantification kit. Every immunoSEQ 96-well plate was sequenced on a dedicated single-read 150-cycle Illumina NextSeq 550 flow cell. The paper's processing steps were these. Because only junctional sequences without quality scores were contained in the immunoSEQ output, filtering matching that applied to full-length reads could not be performed. To assign V/J genes and CDR3, sequences were annotated using PyIR, a Python wrapper for IgBLAST v1.9, with IMGT germline references. Reads with weak V/J assignments (E-value above 1e-6), missing CDR3, stop codons, out-of-frame junctions, or ambiguous translated residues were removed. V3J clonotypes were defined as sequences sharing the same inferred V gene, J gene, and CDR3 amino acid sequence. Percentage overlap between repertoires was calculated by dividing the number of shared unique clonotypes by the size of the smaller repertoire. RTK rarefaction, the Chao1 estimator, and Recon v2.1 estimates of unobserved clonotypes were used to assess repertoire richness. Generation probabilities were computed with OLGA for all TCRbeta clonotypes obtained by the gDNA method from several donors. Here the immuneACCESS table is served through TCRdb, limited to in-frame sequences with V and J called. Missing clones are a known gap in these copies; in checked studies unresolved V genes cover under half, and the rest lacks a known reason. From that table come the V and J calls and clone size; the DNA was used to work out D and trimming. The sample table records more than 400,000 clones; approximately 95% of these occur just once. Less than 0.06% of the sample is held by the ten biggest clonotypes.

This receptor was obtained from a woman aged 30 to 39 in good health. The rearranged segments are TRBV11-1 and TRBJ1-2; TRBD1 matches 11 bases in the middle. Sequenced: naive CD4+ T cells sorted from blood. This specimen's cell subset or site label, interpreted: CD45RA+ positively selected. This receptor carries the CDR3 CASSLGQGDGYTF. The DNA sequence is as follows: TGTGCCAGCAGCTTGGGACAGGGGGATGGCTACACCTTC.